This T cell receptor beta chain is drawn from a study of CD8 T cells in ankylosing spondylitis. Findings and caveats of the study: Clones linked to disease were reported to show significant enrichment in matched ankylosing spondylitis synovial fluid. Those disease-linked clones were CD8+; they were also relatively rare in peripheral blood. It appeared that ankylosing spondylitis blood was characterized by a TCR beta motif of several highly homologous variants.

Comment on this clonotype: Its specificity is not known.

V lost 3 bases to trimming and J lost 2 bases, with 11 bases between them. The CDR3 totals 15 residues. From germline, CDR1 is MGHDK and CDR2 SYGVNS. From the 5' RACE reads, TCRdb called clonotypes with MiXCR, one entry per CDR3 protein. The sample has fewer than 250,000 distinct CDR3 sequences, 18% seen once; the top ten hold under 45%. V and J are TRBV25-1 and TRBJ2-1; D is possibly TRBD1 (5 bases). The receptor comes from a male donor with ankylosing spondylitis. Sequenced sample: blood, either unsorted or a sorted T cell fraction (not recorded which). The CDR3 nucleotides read TGTGCCAGCAGTGATTCGGAAGGGGCCTACAATGAGCAGTTCTTC. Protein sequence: CASSDSEGAYNEQFF.